The present T cell receptor (beta chain) was sequenced within a study of cytomegalovirus exposure and HLA in healthy donors. Per germline, CDR1 MNHEY and CDR2 SMNVEV (reference sequence). V lost 5 bases and J 6 bases, leaving 16 bases between the germline ends. This CDR3 region has 14 residues. The PCR had 60 Vbeta and 13 Jbeta primers. Profiled with immunoSEQ multiplex PCR; TCRdb holds only in-frame clones, not every one. The sample lists about 72,000 clones; approximately 70% were seen once. Sequencing was performed on PBMCs. The chain employs TRBV27 and TRBJ1-2; tentative D call: TRBD1 (6 bases). The receptor was derived from a man in his forties in good health and CMV-seropositive. CDR3 nucleotide sequence: TGTGCCAGCAGTGACTCTGGCAGGGGCCATGGCTACACCTTC. Amino acids: CASSDSGRGHGYTF.